This is a list of T cell receptor beta chains from one sample in a study of T cell responses to AZD1222 COVID-19 vaccine. Repertoires were generated with immunoSEQ multiplex PCR, while TCRdb's copy carries only in-frame clones and drops some. This repertoire shows 110,000 or so clones, around 89% found once; its top ten account for 6% to 8.5%. This material consisted of peripheral blood, taken 28 days after the second AZD1222 dose. The receptor source for this set is an adult who received the AZD1222 COVID-19 vaccine. The CDR3 runs from the conserved cysteine through the conserved F or W. The D gene is left open where the match is weak.

J | D | length | V | CDR3
TRBJ2-7 | . | 16 | TRBV28 | CASMGAFGGKGYEQYF
TRBJ1-5 | TRBD1 | 15 | TRBV5-8 | CASSWDRRFNQPQHF
TRBJ2-7 | . | 12 | TRBV11-2 | CASSLAGYEQYF
TRBJ2-1 | TRBD2 | 15 | TRBV6-6 | CASSSSGGAYNEQFF
TRBJ2-1 | . | 14 | TRBV27 | CASSLSTNYNEQFF
TRBJ2-7 | TRBD1 | 13 | TRBV19 | CASSIGGGGEQYF
TRBJ2-6 | TRBD1 | 20 | TRBV11-2 | CASSLDPPGQGSSGANVLTF
TRBJ2-2 | TRBD1 | 13 | TRBV4-2 | CASSPTGDGELFF
TRBJ2-1 | . | 12 | TRBV24-1 | CATSDRHNEQFF
TRBJ2-7 | TRBD1 | 14 | TRBV19 | CASSTAGGLYEQYF
TRBJ1-6 | . | 16 | TRBV6-5 | CASSYSDSSYNSPLHF
TRBJ1-6 | TRBD1 | 15 | TRBV19 | CASSIDQRTGTPLHF
TRBJ1-1 | . | 13 | TRBV5-1 | CASSLTVNTEAFF
TRBJ2-3 | TRBD2 | 16 | TRBV5-1 | CASSLAGGPMTDTQYF
TRBJ1-2 | . | 17 | TRBV27 | CASSLYPAGRWSYGYTF
TRBJ2-7 | TRBD1 | 11 | TRBV19 | CASGQGYEQYF
TRBJ2-1 | TRBD2 | 16 | TRBV5-4 | CASSLGTSSVYNEQFF
TRBJ1-2 | . | 13 | TRBV12-3/TRBV12-4 | CASSLKTGGGYTF
TRBJ1-4 | . | 13 | TRBV6-5 | CASWGATNEKLFF
TRBJ2-3 | TRBD2 | 16 | TRBV15 | CATSRDSGSSTDTQYF
TRBJ2-7 | . | 15 | TRBV28 | CASTPYGVPLYEQYF
TRBJ2-3 | TRBD2 | 17 | TRBV7-9 | CASSGSLGLAGSDTQYF
TRBJ2-1 | TRBD2 | 16 | TRBV15 | CATGLAGGGSYNEQFF
TRBJ1-1 | TRBD1 | 14 | TRBV27 | CASSTGARNTEAFF
TRBJ1-1 | . | 13 | TRBV7-3 | CASSLTAGTEAFF
TRBJ2-7 | TRBD1 | 13 | TRBV11-2 | CASSWTGGAEQYF
TRBJ1-2 | . | 13 | TRBV30 | CAWTLDSIYGYTF
TRBJ1-2 | . | 14 | TRBV5-1 | CASSLASWGYGYTF
TRBJ2-1 | TRBD2 | 17 | TRBV7-2 | CASSFHESGGPYNEQFF
TRBJ2-3 | TRBD2 | 16 | TRBV5-1 | CASSLETTSRTDTQYF
TRBJ2-7 | . | 13 | TRBV29-1 | CSVAGRVTNEQYF
TRBJ2-7 | . | 13 | TRBV29-1 | CSVEDGDLYEQYF
TRBJ1-3 | . | 15 | TRBV2 | CASRNGVFSGNTIYF
TRBJ1-1 | . | 11 | TRBV6-5 | CASSLGQEAFF
TRBJ1-6 | . | 16 | TRBV4-1 | CASSGEQSGVNSPLHF
TRBJ1-4 | TRBD1 | 16 | TRBV19 | CASSTSDRGAGEKLFF
TRBJ2-7 | TRBD1 | 13 | TRBV28 | CASSLTGGGKQYF
TRBJ2-3 | TRBD2 | 16 | TRBV5-4 | CASSLGPGGRADTQYF
TRBJ2-7 | TRBD1 | 17 | TRBV28 | CASSGAGRTGGRYEQYF
TRBJ1-5 | . | 14 | TRBV3-1/TRBV3-2 | CASSQATGNQPQHF
TRBJ1-6 | . | 18 | TRBV28 | CASSFSPIRAGDNSPLHF
TRBJ1-2 | . | 13 | TRBV24-1 | CATSPNSNYGYTF
TRBJ2-7 | . | 13 | TRBV11-2 | CASSLELNYEQYF
TRBJ1-2 | . | 13 | TRBV13 | CASSLGTNYGYTF
TRBJ1-5 | . | 13 | TRBV9 | CASSGTVGQPQHF
TRBJ2-1 | TRBD2 | 16 | TRBV18 | CASSPRRSGAGDEQFF
TRBJ1-2 | . | 13 | TRBV2 | CASKTGGRYGYTF
TRBJ2-7 | . | 13 | TRBV6-1 | CASSEGPAYEQYF
TRBJ2-7 | . | 13 | TRBV7-6 | CASSLRRGYEQYF
TRBJ2-2 | . | 14 | TRBV19 | CASSIAGRTGELFF
TRBJ2-7 | . | 15 | TRBV18 | CASSPPSGAPYEQYF
TRBJ2-7 | TRBD2 | 16 | TRBV5-1 | CASSGIAGTTPSEQYF
TRBJ1-2 | . | 16 | TRBV13 | CASSPTVGRGPYGYTF
TRBJ2-2 | . | 20 | TRBV2 | CASIPRWVGRNPRESGELFF
TRBJ2-7 | . | 13 | TRBV6-5 | CASKQGTVYEQYF
TRBJ1-6 | TRBD1 | 14 | TRBV6-5 | CASSYPGGNSPLHF
TRBJ1-6 | TRBD1 | 16 | TRBV28 | CASSTVPGQDTSPLHF
TRBJ2-7 | . | 13 | TRBV19 | CASSSWTISEQYF
TRBJ2-4 | TRBD2 | 17 | TRBV2 | CASRFQRELLAKNIQYF
TRBJ1-1 | TRBD1 | 15 | TRBV18 | CASSPGTGALTEAFF